This TCR beta chain was sequenced during a study of T-cell reconstitution after alpha-beta-depleted transplantation in children. Study conclusions and caveats: Surviving recipient T cells and thymic progenitors produced the high day-60 TCRbeta diversity seen in some patients. About two months after transplant, alpha-beta T cells reportedly came from several hundred expanded graft clones. One year post-transplant, T-cell counts and diversity were largely derived from T cells produced anew.

Library preparation (for TCRbeta) was performed with unique molecular identifiers. From the PCR reads, TCRdb called clonotypes with MiXCR, one entry per CDR3 protein. This table holds roughly 790,000 distinct CDR3 sequences, about 16% found once. Concerning this clonotype: The antigen is not known.

This sequence was found in a male patient under 18 who had a stem cell transplant for acute lymphoblastic leukemia, so the T cells may come from the graft donor. The specimen was PBMCs, mostly from graft donor cells, collected 360 days after TCRalphabeta/CD19-depleted stem cell transplant.

The CDR3 DNA reads TGTGCCGCCTCCCGCTCGTACCAAGAGACCCAGTACTTC. Amino acids: CAASRSYQETQYF. This chain connects TRBV2 to TRBJ2-5; unclear D gene. This CDR3 comprises 13 residues. Germline loops: CDR1 SNHLY, CDR2 FYNNEI. V lost 11 bases to trimming and J lost 0 bases, with 13 bases between them.